This section outlines one TCR beta chain sequence together with its context. Its antigen remains unknown. This record comes from a study of cytomegalovirus exposure and HLA in healthy donors. General observations from the study: Reportedly, HLA-A and HLA-B alleles of most subjects were accurately predicted from TCR beta. Some V segments, including TRBV6-2 and TRBV6-3, were excluded as indistinguishable.

There were likely unrecorded immune exposures, though donors were nominally healthy when sampled. CDR3 length: 19 amino acids. Per germline, CDR1 MDHEN and CDR2 SYDVKM. Deletions cut 4 bases from V and 4 bases from J, with 25 bases between. In the PCR, 60 Vbeta and 13 Jbeta primers were used. The protocol was immunoSEQ multiplex PCR, while the TCRdb copy is restricted to in-frame clones and leaves out a portion. The data show roughly 140,000 clones, with about 60% seen just once and about 7.1% held by the top ten. The chain joins TRBV28 to TRBJ1-4; D is ambiguous. Source material: PBMCs. The TCR sequence derives from a woman aged 55-69 years in good health and CMV-seropositive. The CDR3 loop is CASSSIPGKGLEDNEKLFF. In nucleotides, the CDR3 is TGTGCCAGCAGTTCCATCCCGGGGAAAGGCTTGGAGGATAATGAAAAACTGTTTTTT.